The entry below describes one T cell receptor (beta chain). The data stem from a study of technical replicates of blood from several donors. CDR1 is SGHVS and CDR2 is FNYEAQ in the germline V gene. The junction had 10 bases not matched to a gene; V was cut back by 0 bases and J by 2 bases. CDR3 size: 17 residues. Data came from immunoSEQ multiplex PCR; TCRdb stores just in-frame clones and leaves some out. The table lists some 62,000 clones, about 90% of them singletons. V usage is TRBV7-6 and J usage is TRBJ2-7, with 7 bases fitting TRBD2. The sample comprised PBMCs. The receptor was derived from a human donor in good health. Some clones in this sample may be carry-over from other donors' samples. Here the CDR3 reads CASSLAGWEAGTYEQYF. The CDR3 DNA reads TGTGCCAGCAGCTTAGCGGGTTGGGAAGCGGGGACCTACGAGCAGTACTTC.